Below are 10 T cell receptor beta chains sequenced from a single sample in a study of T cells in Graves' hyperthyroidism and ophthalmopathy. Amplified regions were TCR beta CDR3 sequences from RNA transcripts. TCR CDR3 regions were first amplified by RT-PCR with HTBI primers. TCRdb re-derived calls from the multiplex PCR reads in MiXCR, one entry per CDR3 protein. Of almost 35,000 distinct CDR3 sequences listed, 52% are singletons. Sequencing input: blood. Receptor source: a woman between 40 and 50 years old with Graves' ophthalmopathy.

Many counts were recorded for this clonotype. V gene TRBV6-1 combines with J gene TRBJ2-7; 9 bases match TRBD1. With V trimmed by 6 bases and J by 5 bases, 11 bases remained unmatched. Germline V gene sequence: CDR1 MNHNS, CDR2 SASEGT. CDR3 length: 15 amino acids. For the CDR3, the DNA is TGTGCCAGCAGCCTCACGGGACAGGGTGTTAACGAGCAGTACTTC. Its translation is CASSLTGQGVNEQYF.

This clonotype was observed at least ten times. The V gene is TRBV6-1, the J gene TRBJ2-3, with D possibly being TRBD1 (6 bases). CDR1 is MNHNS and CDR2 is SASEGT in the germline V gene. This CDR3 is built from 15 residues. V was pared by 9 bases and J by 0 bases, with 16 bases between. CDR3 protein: CASLGRGYSTDTQYF. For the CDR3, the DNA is TGTGCCAGTTTGGGAAGGGGGTATAGCACAGATACGCAGTATTTT.

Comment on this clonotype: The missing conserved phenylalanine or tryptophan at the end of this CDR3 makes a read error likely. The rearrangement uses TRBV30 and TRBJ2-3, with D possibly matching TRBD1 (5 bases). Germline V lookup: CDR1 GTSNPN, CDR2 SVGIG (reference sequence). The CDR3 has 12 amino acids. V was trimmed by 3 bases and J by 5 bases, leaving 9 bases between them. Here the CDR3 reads CAWRAQGDTQYV. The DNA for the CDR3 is TGTGCCTGGAGGGCTCAGGGAGATACGCAGTATGTT.

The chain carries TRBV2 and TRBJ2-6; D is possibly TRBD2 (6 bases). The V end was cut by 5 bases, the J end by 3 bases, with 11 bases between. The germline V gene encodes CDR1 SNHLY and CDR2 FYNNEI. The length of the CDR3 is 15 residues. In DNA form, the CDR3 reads TGTGCCAGCAGTTCGGGACTGGATGGGGCCAACGTCCTGACTTTC. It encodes CASSSGLDGANVLTF.

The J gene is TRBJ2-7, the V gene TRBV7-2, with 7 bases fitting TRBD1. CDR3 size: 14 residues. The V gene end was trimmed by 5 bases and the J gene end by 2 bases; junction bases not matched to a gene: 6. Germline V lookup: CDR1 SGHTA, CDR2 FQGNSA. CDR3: CASSLNRGPYEQYF. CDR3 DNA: TGTGCCAGCAGCCTAAACAGGGGTCCCTACGAGCAGTACTTC.

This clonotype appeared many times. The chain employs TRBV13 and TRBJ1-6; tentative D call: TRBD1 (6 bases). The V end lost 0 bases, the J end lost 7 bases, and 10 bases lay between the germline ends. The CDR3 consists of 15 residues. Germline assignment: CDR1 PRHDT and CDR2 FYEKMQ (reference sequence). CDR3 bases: TGTGCCAGCAGCTTAGGCCAAGGGGGAAATTCACCCCTCCACTTT. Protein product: CASSLGQGGNSPLHF.

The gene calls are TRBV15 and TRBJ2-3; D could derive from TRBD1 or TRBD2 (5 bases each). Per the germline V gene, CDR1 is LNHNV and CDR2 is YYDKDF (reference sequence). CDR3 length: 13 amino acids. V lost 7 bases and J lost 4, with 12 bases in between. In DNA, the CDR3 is TGTGCCACCATGGCCATGGGGGCAGATACGCAGTATTTT. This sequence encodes CATMAMGADTQYF. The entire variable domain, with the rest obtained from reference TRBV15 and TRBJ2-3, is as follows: DAMVIQNPRYQVTQFGKPVTLSCSQTLNHNVMYWYQQKSSQAPKLLFHYYDKDFNNEADTPDNFQSRRPNTSFCFLDIRSPGLGDTAMYLCATMAMGADTQYFGPGTRLTVL.

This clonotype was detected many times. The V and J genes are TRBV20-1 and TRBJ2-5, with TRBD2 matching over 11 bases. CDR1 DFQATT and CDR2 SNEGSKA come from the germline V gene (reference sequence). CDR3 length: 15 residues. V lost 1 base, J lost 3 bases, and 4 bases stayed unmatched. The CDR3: CSARGTSGSEETQYF. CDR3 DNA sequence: TGCAGTGCTAGAGGGACTAGCGGGTCGGAAGAGACCCAGTACTTC.

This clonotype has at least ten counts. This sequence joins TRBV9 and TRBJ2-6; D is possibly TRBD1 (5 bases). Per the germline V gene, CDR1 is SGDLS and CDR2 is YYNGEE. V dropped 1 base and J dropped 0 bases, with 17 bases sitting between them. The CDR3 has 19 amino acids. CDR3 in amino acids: CASSVPLTEKSSGANVLTF. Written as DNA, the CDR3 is TGTGCCAGCAGCGTACCCCTGACAGAAAAGAGCTCTGGGGCCAACGTCCTGACTTTC.

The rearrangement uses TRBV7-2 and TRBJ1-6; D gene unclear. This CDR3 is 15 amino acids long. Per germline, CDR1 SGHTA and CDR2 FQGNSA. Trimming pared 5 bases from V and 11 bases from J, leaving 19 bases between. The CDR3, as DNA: TGTGCCAGCAGCCCCGGGCAGTCGGGGATGACACCCCTCCACTTT. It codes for CASSPGQSGMTPLHF. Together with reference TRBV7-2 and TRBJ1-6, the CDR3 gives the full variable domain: GAGVSQSPSNKVTEKGKDVELRCDPISGHTALYWYRQSLGQGLEFLIYFQGNSAPDKSGLPSDRFSAERTGGSVSTLTIQRTQQEDSAVYLCASSPGQSGMTPLHFGNGTRLTVT.